This T cell receptor beta chain was sequenced during a study of T cells after yellow fever vaccination. General study results and limits: Weaker in magnitude, the secondary response showed a faster peak on day 5 versus 15. Abundant clonotypes (contaminants from the bulk population) could be present in FACS-sorted repertoires. Detected again after the booster were most primary-vaccination clones, at 96% CD4 and 80% to 90% CD8.

Researchers made TCR cDNA using 5'RACE template switching, and this step added a universal primer site and UMIs. TCRdb called the 5' RACE reads again in MiXCR, with one record for every CDR3 protein. Altogether approximately 160,000 distinct CDR3 sequences are present, around 9.7% being singletons, with the ten largest covering about 40%. This CDR3 has 11 residues. Trimming left V 3 bases short and J 7 bases short, with 6 bases between. The germline V gene encodes CDR1 MNHEY and CDR2 SVGEGT. Concerning this clonotype: The antigen is not known.

V gene TRBV6-2 or TRBV6-3 combines with J gene TRBJ1-1, with unresolved D. The source of this sequence is a man aged 18 to 29 who received the YFV17D yellow fever vaccine. This specimen consisted of CD8+ T cells sorted from PBMCs, obtained 45 days after the yellow fever booster vaccination. The CDR3 loop is CASSYGVEAFF. Here the CDR3 DNA reads TGTGCCAGCAGTTATGGCGTTGAAGCTTTCTTT.